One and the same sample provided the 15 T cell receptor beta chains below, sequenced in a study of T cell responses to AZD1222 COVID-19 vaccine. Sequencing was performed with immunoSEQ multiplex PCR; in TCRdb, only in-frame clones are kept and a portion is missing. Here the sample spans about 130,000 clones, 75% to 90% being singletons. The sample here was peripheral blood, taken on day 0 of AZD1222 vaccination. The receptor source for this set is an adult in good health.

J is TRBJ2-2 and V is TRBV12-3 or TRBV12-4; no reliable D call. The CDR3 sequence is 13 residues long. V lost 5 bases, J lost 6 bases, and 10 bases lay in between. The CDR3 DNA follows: TGTGCCAGCAGTACAACAGCGTCCGGGGAGCTGTTTTTT. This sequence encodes CASSTTASGELFF.

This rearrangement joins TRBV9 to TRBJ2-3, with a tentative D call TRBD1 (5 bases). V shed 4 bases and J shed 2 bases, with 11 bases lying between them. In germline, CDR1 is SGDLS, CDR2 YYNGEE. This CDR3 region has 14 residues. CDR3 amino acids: CASSLTGLTDTQYF. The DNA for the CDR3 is TGTGCCAGCAGCCTCACAGGCCTCACAGATACGCAGTATTTT.

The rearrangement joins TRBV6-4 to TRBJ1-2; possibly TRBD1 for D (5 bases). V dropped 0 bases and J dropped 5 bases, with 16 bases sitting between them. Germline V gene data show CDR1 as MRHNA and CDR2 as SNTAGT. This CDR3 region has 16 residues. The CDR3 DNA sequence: TGTGCCAGCAGTGACTCAGGGGACGGCCTATTTTATGGCTACACCTTC. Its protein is CASSDSGDGLFYGYTF.

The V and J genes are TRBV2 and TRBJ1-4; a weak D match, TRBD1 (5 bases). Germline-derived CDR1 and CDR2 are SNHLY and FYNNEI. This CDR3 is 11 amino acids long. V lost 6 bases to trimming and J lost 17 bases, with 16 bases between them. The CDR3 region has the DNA TGTGCCAGCAGCAACGGGGGGTCCTCCTTTTTT. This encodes CASSNGGSSFF.

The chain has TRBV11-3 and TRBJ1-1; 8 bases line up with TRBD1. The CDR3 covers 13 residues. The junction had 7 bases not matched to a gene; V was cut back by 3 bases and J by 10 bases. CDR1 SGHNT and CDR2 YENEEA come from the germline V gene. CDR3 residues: CASSFQGAAGAFF. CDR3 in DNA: TGTGCCAGCAGCTTCCAGGGGGCGGCTGGAGCTTTCTTT.

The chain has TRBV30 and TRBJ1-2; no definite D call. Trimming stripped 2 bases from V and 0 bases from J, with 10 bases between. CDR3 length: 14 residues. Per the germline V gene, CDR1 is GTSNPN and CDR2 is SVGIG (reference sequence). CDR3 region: CAWSSRSSNYGYTF. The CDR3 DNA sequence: TGTGCCTGGAGTTCCCGCAGCTCTAACTATGGCTACACCTTC.

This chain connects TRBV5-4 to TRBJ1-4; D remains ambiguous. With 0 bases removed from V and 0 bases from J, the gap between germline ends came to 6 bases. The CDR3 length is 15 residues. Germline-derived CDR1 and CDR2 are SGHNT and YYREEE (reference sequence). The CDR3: CASSLDRATNEKLFF. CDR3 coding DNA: TGTGCCAGCAGCTTGGATCGGGCAACTAATGAAAAACTGTTTTTT.

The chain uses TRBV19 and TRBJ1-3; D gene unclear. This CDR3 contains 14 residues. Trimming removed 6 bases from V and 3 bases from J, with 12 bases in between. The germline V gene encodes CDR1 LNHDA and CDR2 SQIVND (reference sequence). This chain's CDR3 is CASRRKGSGNTIYF. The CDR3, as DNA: TGTGCCAGTAGAAGGAAAGGAAGTGGAAACACCATATATTTT. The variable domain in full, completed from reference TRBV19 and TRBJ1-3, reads DGGITQSPKYLFRKEGQNVTLSCEQNLNHDAMYWYRQDPGQGLRLIYYSQIVNDFQKGDIAEGYSVSREKKESFPLTVTSAQKNPTAFYLCASRRKGSGNTIYFGEGSWLTVV.

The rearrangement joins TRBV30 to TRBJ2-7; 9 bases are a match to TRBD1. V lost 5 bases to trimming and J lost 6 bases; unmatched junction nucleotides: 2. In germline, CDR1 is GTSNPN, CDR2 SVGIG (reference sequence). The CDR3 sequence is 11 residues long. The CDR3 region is CAWSTGGEQYF. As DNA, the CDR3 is TGTGCCTGGTCGACAGGGGGCGAGCAGTACTTC.

Written as DNA, the CDR3 is TGTGCCAGTAGGCGGGGGGCAAACTCTGGAAACACCATATATTTT. This translates into CASRRGANSGNTIYF. J is TRBJ1-3 and V is TRBV19, with D possibly being TRBD1 (6 bases). The CDR3 runs 15 residues. Trimming removed 6 bases at V and 0 bases at J, with 12 bases between. Germline V gene lookup returns CDR1 LNHDA and CDR2 SQIVND (reference sequence).

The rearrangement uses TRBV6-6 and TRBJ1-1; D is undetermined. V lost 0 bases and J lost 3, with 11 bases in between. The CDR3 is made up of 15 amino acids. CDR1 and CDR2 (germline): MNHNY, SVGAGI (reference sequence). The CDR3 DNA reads TGTGCCAGCAGTTACTCGAAAGGCGGCCACACTGAAGCTTTCTTT. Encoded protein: CASSYSKGGHTEAFF.

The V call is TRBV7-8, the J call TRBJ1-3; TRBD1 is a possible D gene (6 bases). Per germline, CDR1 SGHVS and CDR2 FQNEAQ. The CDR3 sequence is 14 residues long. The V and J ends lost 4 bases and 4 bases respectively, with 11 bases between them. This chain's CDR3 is CASSYVGQGNTIYF. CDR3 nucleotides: TGTGCCAGCAGCTACGTCGGACAGGGAAACACCATATATTTT.

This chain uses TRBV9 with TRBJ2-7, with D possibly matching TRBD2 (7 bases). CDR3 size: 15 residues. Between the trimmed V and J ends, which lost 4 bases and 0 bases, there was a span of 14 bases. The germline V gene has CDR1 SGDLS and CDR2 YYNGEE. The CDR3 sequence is CASSKEGGISYEQYF. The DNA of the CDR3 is TGTGCCAGCAGCAAAGAGGGGGGGATCTCCTACGAGCAGTACTTC.

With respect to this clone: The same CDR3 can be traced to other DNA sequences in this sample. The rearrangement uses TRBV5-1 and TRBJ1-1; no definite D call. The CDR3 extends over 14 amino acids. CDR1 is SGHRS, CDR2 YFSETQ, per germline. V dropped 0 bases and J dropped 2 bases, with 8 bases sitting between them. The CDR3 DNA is TGCGCCAGCAGCTTGGTGGCGGGAAACACTGAAGCTTTCTTT. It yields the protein CASSLVAGNTEAFF.

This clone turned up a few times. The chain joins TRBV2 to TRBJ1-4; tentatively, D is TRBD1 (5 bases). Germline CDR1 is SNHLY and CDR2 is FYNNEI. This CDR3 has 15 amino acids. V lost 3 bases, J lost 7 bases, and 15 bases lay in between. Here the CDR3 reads CASSELGARSEKLFF. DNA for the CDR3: TGTGCCAGCAGTGAGCTAGGGGCGCGGAGTGAAAAACTGTTTTTT.